Listed below are T cell receptor beta chains from one sample, sequenced in a study of OX40 agonist ivuxolimab in advanced cancers. The protocol was immunoSEQ multiplex PCR, while the TCRdb copy is restricted to in-frame clones and leaves out a portion. The sample contains around 82,000 clones, about 89% of which appear only once. Sequencing was performed on CD4+ or CD8+ T cells sorted from blood, taken in a trial of the OX40 agonist ivuxolimab. Receptors were obtained from an adult with an advanced solid tumor such as melanoma, head and neck, liver or kidney cancer. Each CDR3 is given with its conserved first and last residue. D genes are given only for firm matches. Size tells how often a clone was seen (once, few, many) or the class of an expanded clone, and some rows leave it out.

D gene	V gene	J gene	clone size	CDR3 DNA	CDR3 protein
.	TRBV30	TRBJ2-7	.	TGTGCCTGGAGTCCGGAGGGCTACGAGCAGTACTTC	CAWSPEGYEQYF
TRBD2	TRBV6-5	TRBJ2-7	.	TGTGCCAGCAGTTTGACTAGCGGGAGTGGCGACGAGCAGTACTTC	CASSLTSGSGDEQYF
.	TRBV27	TRBJ2-7	once	TGTGCCAGCAGTTCCCGGGGTCTCTTGTACGAGCAGTACTTC	CASSSRGLLYEQYF
.	TRBV28	TRBJ2-5	.	TGTGCCAGCAGGGGTGGGAAGACCCAGTACTTC	CASRGGKTQYF
.	TRBV28	TRBJ1-2	once	TGTGCCAGCAGTTTTAGGGCAGGGAGTAGTGGCTACACCTTC	CASSFRAGSSGYTF
.	TRBV28	TRBJ2-3	.	TGTGCCAGCAACCCCGGAGGGGGGGCGCATTATACGCAGTATTTT	CASNPGGGAHYTQYF
.	TRBV9	TRBJ1-2	.	TGTGCCAGCAGCGTTAGTGAACACACCACGCCCCACTATCGCTACACCTTC	CASSVSEHTTPHYRYTF
.	TRBV27	TRBJ2-1	.	TGTGCCAGCAGTTCGGCCTTCTACAATGAGCAGTTCTTC	CASSSAFYNEQFF
TRBD2	TRBV5-1	TRBJ2-2	.	TGCGCCAGCAGCTTACTCCCAGCGGGATCAACCGGGGAGCTGTTTTTT	CASSLLPAGSTGELFF
TRBD1	TRBV6-4	TRBJ1-5	.	TGTGCCAGCAGTGAGACAGGGGGCAATCAGCCCCAGCATTTT	CASSETGGNQPQHF